The sequence of this T cell receptor beta chain was determined in a study of cytomegalovirus exposure and HLA in healthy donors. The study's findings and limits: A likely sequencing artifact accounted for one observed cluster of highly shared sequence variants. Roughly uniform sequencing depth across donors was assumed, possibly incorrectly.

PCR involved 60 Vbeta and 13 Jbeta primers. Produced via immunoSEQ multiplex PCR; TCRdb's table is partial and in-frame only. The sample shows about 150,000 clones, around 80% of them seen only once. On this clone: Antigen specificity is unknown.

The V end was cut by 4 bases, the J end by 2 bases, with 16 bases between. The CDR3 has 15 amino acids. From germline, CDR1 is SGDLS and CDR2 YYNGEE. The sample comprised PBMCs. This TCR was recovered from a woman aged 40 to 50 in good health and CMV-seropositive. V usage is TRBV9 and J usage is TRBJ2-7; D ambiguous. This chain's CDR3 is CASSPSVAATYEQYF. As DNA, the CDR3 is TGTGCCAGCAGCCCGTCTGTGGCGGCAACCTACGAGCAGTACTTC.